The 8 T cell receptor beta chains presented below share a single source sample, sequenced in a study of CD8+ T cells in alopecia areata (dated by TCRdb to 2017 to 2018). Libraries came from the immunoSEQ multiplex PCR assay. For TCR sequencing, RNA was extracted from every sample and reverse transcribed into cDNA to serve as template. Entries here come from immuneACCESS through TCRdb and include only in-frame sequences with V and J called. Some clones fail to appear in such tables; in the studies checked, an unresolved V gene covers under half of the shortfall, and the cause of the remainder is unknown. The sample data list some 110,000 clones, and about 60% of these were observed just once. In total, the top ten clones hold more than 10% of the sample. What the time point label conveys for this sample: roughly 24 weeks on oral tofacitinib. Taken with the paper, the label for treatment or condition translates to: oral pan-JAK inhibitor, 5-10 mg twice daily.

The sample was CD8+ T cells sorted from blood, taken at week 24, from a patient treated with tofacitinib. These receptors were collected from a human donor with alopecia areata.

The chain links TRBV7-9 to TRBJ2-4; D is uncertain. The germline V gene has CDR1 SEHNR and CDR2 FQNEAQ (reference sequence). The ends were cut back, 1 base at V and 2 bases at J, with 3 bases in the middle. This CDR3 has 13 amino acids. CDR3 in DNA: TGTGCCAGCAGCTTAGAGTCCAAAAACATTCAGTACTTC. Encoded protein: CASSLESKNIQYF. Drawing the rest from reference TRBV7-9 and TRBJ2-4, the complete variable domain is DTGVSQNPRHKITKRGQNVTFRCDPISEHNRLYWYRQTLGQGPEFLTYFQNEAQLEKSRLLSDRFSAERPKGSFSTLEIQRTEQGDSAMYLCASSLESKNIQYFGAGTRLSVL.

This clone appeared a few times. V and J are TRBV5-6 and TRBJ1-2; D might be TRBD1 (5 bases). The CDR3 is 15 residues long. V lost 3 bases, J lost 5 bases, and 17 bases lay in between. Germline CDR1 is SGHDT and CDR2 is YYEEEE. CDR3 sequence reads: CASSWETAVLYGYTF. As DNA, the CDR3 is TGTGCCAGCAGCTGGGAGACAGCCGTGTTGTATGGCTACACCTTC.

The V call is TRBV7-8, the J call TRBJ1-2; D is ambiguous. The CDR3 extends over 13 amino acids. V was trimmed by 4 bases and J by 2 bases, leaving 8 bases between them. Germline V gives CDR1 SGHVS, CDR2 FQNEAQ. The chain's CDR3 is CASSSAGNYGYTF. As DNA, the CDR3 is TGTGCCAGCAGCTCAGCAGGAAACTATGGCTACACCTTC.

This clone appeared a few times. The chain has TRBV10-3 and TRBJ2-2; D is undetermined. Germline V gene sequence: CDR1 ENHRY, CDR2 SYGVKD. The germline V and J ends were trimmed by 4 bases and 0 bases, with 12 bases remaining between them. The CDR3 is 16 residues long. CDR3 in DNA: TGTGCCATCAGTGGAACAGCTCAAACGAACACCGGGGAGCTGTTTTTT. Protein sequence: CAISGTAQTNTGELFF.

This clone was seen only a few times. The gene calls are TRBV9 and TRBJ2-3; 8 bases line up with TRBD1. This CDR3 has 16 amino acids. Germline V gene sequence: CDR1 SGDLS, CDR2 YYNGEE. V lost 4 bases, J lost 3 bases, and 10 bases stayed unmatched. The CDR3 spells CASSTPRGQETDTQYF. The DNA for the CDR3 is TGTGCCAGCAGCACCCCCCGGGGACAGGAAACAGATACGCAGTATTTT.

The gene calls are TRBV6-5 and TRBJ2-3; D is possibly TRBD1 or TRBD2 (6 bases each). Looked up from germline, CDR1 is MNHEY and CDR2 is SVGAGI. The CDR3 totals 16 residues. The V end lost 4 bases, the J end lost 3 bases, and 17 bases lay between the germline ends. CDR3 sequence reads: CASSSLARGHTDTQYF. CDR3 DNA: TGTGCCAGCAGTTCCCTAGCGCGGGGACATACAGATACGCAGTATTTT.

To note about this clone: The sample carries other DNA sequences with the same CDR3. The chain uses TRBV27 and TRBJ2-6; no clear D gene. This CDR3 has 16 amino acids. Germline V CDR1 and CDR2: MNHEY, SMNVEV (reference sequence). The germline V and J ends were trimmed by 0 bases and 0 bases, with 6 bases remaining between them. The CDR3: CASSLSPGSGANVLTF. In nucleotides, the CDR3 is TGTGCCAGCAGTTTATCGCCCGGCTCTGGGGCCAACGTCCTGACTTTC.

This clone was detected a few times. The V and J genes are TRBV5-1 and TRBJ1-1, with D unresolved. Looked up from germline, CDR1 is SGHRS and CDR2 is YFSETQ. This CDR3 region has 14 residues. With 1 base removed from V and 5 bases from J, the gap between germline ends came to 12 bases. The CDR3 reads CASSLWQIETEAFF. In DNA, the CDR3 is TGCGCCAGCAGCTTGTGGCAGATAGAAACTGAAGCTTTCTTT.